The entry below describes one T cell receptor beta chain. The source of the sample is a study of blood T cell repertoires in COVID-19. Background on the study: Acute-phase and convalescent COVID-19 samples originated in the United States, Italy and Spain. In each case, the material was cDNA or gDNA derived from T cells, B-cell-depleted T cells, or PBMCs.

As originally analysed: Amplification of reference gene primers was used by the study to estimate nucleated cell counts. This table comes from immunoSEQ multiplex PCR, and its TCRdb copy is limited to in-frame clones, with some not included. From that table come the V and J calls and clone size; the DNA was used to work out D and trimming. This sample yields 170,000 or so clones, of which about 89% are seen a single time; 1.5% to 2% belongs to the top ten. The J segment lost 2 bases and the V segment lost 5 bases, leaving 3 bases of the junction unmatched. This CDR3 has 16 residues. Germline V CDR1 and CDR2: MDHEN, SYDVKM.

Sequencing was performed on peripheral blood. The TCR was taken from a man aged 18 to 35 who had recovered from COVID-19. The chain joins TRBV28 to TRBJ2-2; 12 positions agree with TRBD1. The CDR3 loop is CASSGTGGFNTGELFF. The CDR3 DNA follows: TGTGCCAGCAGTGGGACAGGGGGCTTCAACACCGGGGAGCTGTTTTTT.